These 22 T cell receptor beta chains share one sample of origin, sequenced in a study of TIL therapy for anti-PD-1-resistant metastatic lung cancer. Regarding time point: pre-treatment sample, taken before nivolumab and TIL therapy. This was the immunoSEQ v3 assay. Here immunoSEQ multiplex PCR was the method, and the copy in TCRdb shows in-frame clones only, minus some. The sample records 40,000 to 55,000 clones, 79% being singletons. This material consisted of blood, taken at baseline. These receptors were collected from a woman between 25 and 85 years old with non-small cell lung cancer.

The V gene is TRBV10-2, the J gene TRBJ2-7; D not certain. Per germline, CDR1 WSHSY and CDR2 SAAADI. The CDR3 has 14 amino acids. Trimming shortened V by 2 bases and J by 0 bases, and 8 bases separated the two germline ends. The CDR3 sequence is CASSETDSSYEQYF. CDR3 nucleotide sequence: TGCGCCAGCAGTGAGACTGACTCCTCCTACGAGCAGTACTTC.

The V gene is TRBV6-1, the J gene TRBJ1-1; a weak D match, TRBD1 (5 bases). V was clipped by 0 bases and J by 0 bases, with 14 bases between them. The V gene's germline CDR1 is MNHNS and CDR2 SASEGT. CDR3 length: 17 amino acids. CDR3 nucleotide sequence: TGTGCCAGCAGTGAAGCCGTCTCCGACAGCTTGAACACTGAAGCTTTCTTT. It encodes CASSEAVSDSLNTEAFF.

Points on this clone: The junction differs from germline at one of its ends, possibly a read error. V is TRBV6-6 and J is TRBJ2-1; no clear D gene. This CDR3 is built from 13 residues. Germline-derived CDR1 and CDR2 are MNHNY and SVGAGI (reference sequence). CDR3 DNA: TGTGCCAGCAGCCCCTGGTCCTCCAATGAGCAGTTCTTC. Amino acid sequence: CASSPWSSNEQFF.

This clone was seen just once. The V call is TRBV5-6, the J call TRBJ2-3, with 7 bases lining up with TRBD2. J lost 2 bases, V lost 3 bases, and 3 bases had no gene match. CDR3 length: 14 amino acids. Germline loops: CDR1 SGHDT, CDR2 YYEEEE. CDR3 sequence (DNA): TGTGCCAGCAGCTGGGGGGGAGTCACAGATACGCAGTATTTT. Translating it yields CASSWGGVTDTQYF.

The chain links TRBV28 to TRBJ1-1, with 9 bases that match TRBD1. V dropped 6 bases and J dropped 4; count of bases not matched to a gene: 21. This CDR3 spans 19 amino acids. The germline V gene has CDR1 MDHEN and CDR2 SYDVKM. CDR3 region: CASSEQSTRQGVLSTEAFF. CDR3 in DNA: TGTGCCAGCAGCGAGCAGTCTACGAGACAGGGGGTCCTCAGCACTGAAGCTTTCTTT.

This sequence joins TRBV27 and TRBJ1-1, with 9 bases fitting TRBD1. Germline loops: CDR1 MNHEY, CDR2 SMNVEV (reference sequence). The V and J ends lost 5 bases and 9 bases, in that order; junction bases with no gene match: 4. This CDR3 has 12 residues. CDR3 residues: CASSLGTGQAFF. CDR3 DNA: TGTGCCAGCAGTCTAGGGACAGGGCAAGCTTTCTTT.

The chain recombines TRBV4-2 with TRBJ2-6; no reliable D call. V lost 0 bases to trimming and J lost 13 bases, with 7 bases between them. This CDR3 is 12 amino acids long. Germline V gives CDR1 LGHNA, CDR2 YNFKEQ. The DNA for the CDR3 is TGTGCCAGCAGCCAAGACTTGAGGGTCCTGACTTTC. It is translated as CASSQDLRVLTF.

The CDR3 is CASSLEIPETQYF. The CDR3 bases are TGTGCCAGCAGCTTAGAAATTCCAGAGACCCAGTACTTC. V gene TRBV7-9 combines with J gene TRBJ2-5; no clear D. From germline, CDR1 is SEHNR and CDR2 FQNEAQ (reference sequence). V lost 1 base and J lost 4, with 7 bases in between. This CDR3 has 13 residues.

The genes are TRBV5-1 and TRBJ2-3; 10 bases are shared with TRBD2. Per germline, CDR1 SGHRS and CDR2 YFSETQ. The CDR3 is made up of 14 amino acids. The junction had 2 bases not matched to a gene; V was cut back by 6 bases and J by 1 base. The CDR3 sequence: CASNLAGGTDTQYF. In nucleotides, the CDR3 is TGCGCCAGCAACCTAGCGGGAGGCACAGATACGCAGTATTTT.

The rearrangement links TRBV7-3 to TRBJ2-6, with TRBD1 identical over 8 bases. J was trimmed by 0 bases and V by 3 bases; bases with no gene match: 10. Germline values: CDR1 SGHTA, CDR2 FQGTGA. This CDR3 is 19 amino acids long. This CDR3 reads CASSFPRDRNLSGANVLTF. CDR3 nucleotides: TGTGCCAGCAGCTTTCCGAGGGACAGGAACCTCTCTGGGGCCAACGTCCTGACTTTC.

This clone has a single count. The V and J genes are TRBV29-1 and TRBJ2-3; perhaps TRBD1 as D (6 bases). Germline CDR1 SQVTM, CDR2 ANQGSEA. CDR3 length: 13 residues. Trimming took off 6 bases at V and 2 bases at J, with 12 bases between the two ends. The CDR3 bases are TGCAGCGTGGAGGACAGCTACACAGATACGCAGTATTTT. Its protein is CSVEDSYTDTQYF.

The V gene is TRBV10-1, the J gene TRBJ1-5, with 7 bases fitting TRBD1. The germline V gene encodes CDR1 WNHNN and CDR2 SYGVQD (reference sequence). With V trimmed by 5 bases and J by 2 bases, 6 bases remained unmatched. This CDR3 contains 15 residues. CDR3 DNA: TGCGCCAGCAGTATGACAGGGTATGGCAATCAGCCCCAGCATTTT. The encoded protein is CASSMTGYGNQPQHF.

V usage is TRBV4-2 and J usage is TRBJ1-1; weak D call: TRBD1 (5 bases). This CDR3 has 16 residues. From germline, CDR1 is LGHNA and CDR2 YNFKEQ. Trimming took off 0 bases at V and 4 bases at J, with 15 bases between the two ends. The CDR3 coding sequence is TGTGCCAGCAGCCAAGATCATATCGGGACCCCCACTGAAGCTTTCTTT. Its protein product is CASSQDHIGTPTEAFF.

The chain links TRBV28 to TRBJ1-5; D uncertain. Germline V lookup: CDR1 MDHEN, CDR2 SYDVKM. Deletions cut 5 bases from V and 7 bases from J, with 9 bases between. This CDR3 contains 12 residues. CDR3 sequence reads: CASSRGEQPQHF. For the CDR3, the DNA is TGTGCCAGCAGTCGGGGAGAACAGCCCCAGCATTTT. The complete variable domain, with remaining parts taken from reference TRBV28 and TRBJ1-5, reads DVKVTQSSRYLVKRTGEKVFLECVQDMDHENMFWYRQDPGLGLRLIYFSYDVKMKEKGDIPEGYSVSREKKERFSLILESASTNQTSMYLCASSRGEQPQHFGDGTRLSIL.

This CDR3 reads CASSIPRWGWEKLFF. The DNA for the CDR3 is TGTGCCAGTAGTATACCTAGGTGGGGTTGGGAAAAACTGTTTTTT. The chain joins TRBV19 to TRBJ1-4; D unresolved. V lost 2 bases and J lost 8, with 15 bases in between. Germline V CDR1 and CDR2: LNHDA, SQIVND (reference sequence). The CDR3 runs 15 residues.

This chain joins TRBV6-1 and TRBJ1-2; TRBD1 agrees at 7 bases. There are 16 residues in the CDR3. Germline CDR1 and CDR2: MNHNS and SASEGT. V was clipped by 2 bases and J by 4 bases; unmatched bases: 10. CDR3 DNA: TGTGCCAGCAGTGAATCATTGAGGGGGCGCGGCTATGGCTACACCTTC. Amino acids: CASSESLRGRGYGYTF.

The chain employs TRBV5-1 and TRBJ1-2; 7 bases fit TRBD1. This CDR3 region has 14 residues. Unmatched junction bases numbered 3, after V lost 0 bases and J lost 4 bases. Germline values: CDR1 SGHRS, CDR2 YFSETQ. CDR3 amino acids: CASSLAGDSYGYTF. The CDR3 region has the DNA TGCGCCAGCAGCTTGGCGGGGGACAGCTATGGCTACACCTTC. The entire variable domain, with the rest obtained from reference TRBV5-1 and TRBJ1-2, is as follows: KAGVTQTPRYLIKTRGQQVTLSCSPISGHRSVSWYQQTPGQGLQFLFEYFSETQRNKGNFPGRFSGRQFSNSRSEMNVSTLELGDSALYLCASSLAGDSYGYTFGSGTRLTVV.

This clone was recorded only once. V is TRBV6-1 and J is TRBJ2-5, with 9 bases matching TRBD2. From germline, CDR1 is MNHNS and CDR2 SASEGT. The length of the CDR3 is 17 residues. Trimming removed 0 bases from V and 5 bases from J; junction bases left unmatched: 10. CDR3 sequence reads: CASSEAVTSGPWETQYF. The CDR3 DNA is TGTGCCAGCAGTGAAGCGGTAACTAGCGGGCCTTGGGAGACCCAGTACTTC.

The rearrangement links TRBV5-5 to TRBJ1-1; 11 nucleotides align to TRBD1. This CDR3 has 18 amino acids. Per the germline V gene, CDR1 is SGHKS and CDR2 is YYEKEE (reference sequence). J gave up 2 bases and V 0 bases, and 9 bases lay outside the gene matches. The chain's CDR3 is CASSLVLGTGGFNTEAFF. The CDR3 coding sequence is TGTGCCAGCAGCTTGGTTTTGGGGACAGGGGGTTTTAACACTGAAGCTTTCTTT. Based on the CDR3 plus reference TRBV5-5 and TRBJ1-1, the full variable domain is DAGVTQSPTHLIKTRGQQVTLRCSPISGHKSVSWYQQVLGQGPQFIFQYYEKEERGRGNFPDRFSARQFPNYSSELNVNALLLGDSALYLCASSLVLGTGGFNTEAFFGQGTRLTVV.

This rearrangement joins TRBV19 to TRBJ1-3, with D possibly matching TRBD1 (6 bases). Trimming cost V 8 bases and J 3 bases, with 17 bases left between them. Germline CDR1 LNHDA, CDR2 SQIVND (reference sequence). The CDR3 has 15 amino acids. CDR3 loop: CASGTPGLNGNTIYF. The CDR3 nucleotides are TGTGCCAGTGGGACACCAGGACTAAATGGAAACACCATATATTTT.

The gene calls are TRBV11-3 and TRBJ2-1; 7 nucleotides match TRBD1. The junction had 3 bases not matched to a gene; V was cut back by 3 bases and J by 4 bases. The CDR3 consists of 14 residues. Germline V lookup: CDR1 SGHNT, CDR2 YENEEA. The CDR3 protein is CASSLGQRYNEQFF. CDR3 nucleotide sequence: TGTGCCAGCAGCTTGGGACAGAGATACAATGAGCAGTTCTTC.

The chain couples TRBV7-6 to TRBJ2-5; 13 nucleotides line up with TRBD2. This CDR3 has 15 amino acids. V was pared by 2 bases and J by 4 bases, with 1 base of the junction left unmatched. Germline V lookup: CDR1 SGHVS, CDR2 FNYEAQ. The CDR3, as DNA: TGTGCCAGCAGCTTAACTAGCGGGAGGGGAGAGACCCAGTACTTC. Translating gives CASSLTSGRGETQYF.